Listed here are 4 T cell receptor beta chains from one sample, sequenced in a study of T-cell reconstitution after alpha-beta-depleted transplantation in children. Researchers prepared the TCRbeta library using unique molecular identifiers, the study reports. MiXCR, run by TCRdb on the PCR reads, gives a single entry per CDR3 protein. The table has just over 350,000 distinct CDR3 sequences, about an eighth seen once. The specimen comprised PBMCs, sampled from the stem cell graft. The receptors stem from a human donor who donated a stem cell graft to a child with Fanconi anemia.

This clonotype was recorded at least ten times. The gene calls are TRBV2 and TRBJ1-1; no reliable D call. The germline V and J ends were trimmed by 7 bases and 6 bases, with 12 bases remaining between them. The CDR3 spans 12 residues. Germline values: CDR1 SNHLY, CDR2 FYNNEI. The CDR3 here is CASMWAVAEAFF. The CDR3 region has the DNA TGTGCCAGCATGTGGGCTGTGGCTGAAGCTTTCTTT. Together with reference TRBV2 and TRBJ1-1, the CDR3 gives the full variable domain: EPEVTQTPSHQVTQMGQEVILRCVPISNHLYFYWYRQILGQKVEFLVSFYNNEISEKSEIFDDQFSVERPDGSNFTLKIRSTKLEDSAMYFCASMWAVAEAFFGQGTRLTVV.

This clonotype came up many times. The chain is built from TRBV5-1 and TRBJ2-5; D may match TRBD1 or TRBD2 (5 bases each). Germline assignment: CDR1 SGHRS and CDR2 YFSETQ. Trimming removed 1 base from V and 5 bases from J, with 18 bases in between. The CDR3 has 16 amino acids. This CDR3 reads CASSLNGVVGLETQYF. The CDR3 coding sequence is TGCGCCAGCAGCTTGAACGGGGTCGTGGGGCTGGAGACCCAGTACTTC.

The chain couples TRBV6-2 or TRBV6-3 to TRBJ2-4; D is possibly TRBD1 (5 bases). CDR1 MNHEY and CDR2 SVGEGT come from the germline V gene. V was trimmed by 2 bases and J by 9 bases, leaving 11 bases between them. The CDR3 runs 13 residues. The CDR3 DNA reads as TGTGCCAGCAGTTACGCAGGGAAGAGCATTCAGTACTTC. Translation: CASSYAGKSIQYF.

This rearrangement joins TRBV20-1 to TRBJ1-6; 8 nucleotides agree with TRBD1. Germline V gene sequence: CDR1 DFQATT, CDR2 SNEGSKA (reference sequence). The CDR3 spans 12 residues. With V trimmed by 7 bases and J by 11 bases, 7 bases remained unmatched. The CDR3 DNA follows: TGCAGTGTTGGACAGGGTGGGCCACCCCTCCACTTT. This sequence encodes CSVGQGGPPLHF.